These T cell receptor beta chains were read from a single sample in a study of CXCR3-negative and CXCR3-positive naive CD8 T cells. From the 5' RACE reads, TCRdb lists one entry per CDR3 protein and no DNA. This table holds about 150,000 distinct CDR3 sequences. The sequenced material came from naive CXCR3+ CD8+ T cells from blood. The receptors were gathered from a human donor in good health. Some clones in this sample may be carry-over from other donors' samples. The CDR3 runs from the conserved cysteine through the conserved F or W.

j_gene,v_gene,CDR3aa
TRBJ2-5,TRBV15,CATSRETAGLAPETQYF
TRBJ2-3,TRBV7-9,CASLVTYGTQYF
TRBJ1-5,TRBV25-1,CASSEFGTDDQPQHF
TRBJ1-2,TRBV6-2/TRBV6-3,CASTPRTDYGYTF
TRBJ2-2,TRBV28,CASSLFQGTGELFF
TRBJ1-6,TRBV6-5,CASSQTGNYNSPLHF
TRBJ2-1,TRBV12-3/TRBV12-4,CASSDFGRGNEQFF
TRBJ1-2,TRBV28,CASRPSDRPDGYTF
TRBJ1-2,TRBV27,CASSPIPGDGYTF
TRBJ2-1,TRBV12-3/TRBV12-4,CASSLSSNYNEQFF
TRBJ1-5,TRBV5-1,CASSWDRADSNQPQHF
TRBJ2-7,TRBV27,CASSPIGLAGGDYEQYF
TRBJ2-4,TRBV5-1,CASSSQTSRVKNIQYF
TRBJ2-5,TRBV7-9,CASSRELVGLKLQETQYF
TRBJ2-7,TRBV12-3/TRBV12-4,CASTGSSLGEQYF
TRBJ2-1,TRBV28,CATTVLRGNEQFF
TRBJ2-7,TRBV7-9,CASASGGESYEQYF
TRBJ2-7,TRBV12-5,CASGLSTGGYYEQYF
TRBJ2-5,TRBV5-6,CASSLLPGDAQETQYF
TRBJ2-7,TRBV5-4,CASSIRSTSGVLGTPYEQYF
TRBJ2-1,TRBV28,CASSSVVSLAGVNEQFF
TRBJ2-7,TRBV15,CATSRGSGVVYEHYF
TRBJ1-2,TRBV7-6,CASSLGLPTNYGYTF
TRBJ2-1,TRBV7-2,CASSLVEGPPYNEQFF
TRBJ1-5,TRBV12-3/TRBV12-4,CASSLNRVSPQHF
TRBJ2-1,TRBV20-1,CSARTLAGDDNEQFF
TRBJ2-7,TRBV21-1,CASLTRTSSYEQYF
TRBJ2-1,TRBV11-2,CASSLAAAYNEQFF
TRBJ2-7,TRBV7-9,CATQSPYEQYF
TRBJ2-5,TRBV6-5,CASTPHTGRQETQYF
TRBJ2-7,TRBV12-3/TRBV12-4,CASSQNDRGLYSDEQYF
TRBJ2-7,TRBV28,CASSLTGLAYEQYF
TRBJ2-1,TRBV5-4,CASSEKVQRGGLIVWEQFF
TRBJ2-1,TRBV30,CACSGGPGTNEQFF
TRBJ1-6,TRBV6-4,CASSDRDGDNSPLHF
TRBJ2-7,TRBV12-3/TRBV12-4,CASSENADAHDEQYF
TRBJ2-7,TRBV7-9,CASSLTHEQYF
TRBJ1-6,TRBV7-2,CASSLTTKGSPLHF
TRBJ1-1,TRBV29-1,CSVVTVGANTEAFF
TRBJ1-1,TRBV19,CASRLAGTIEAFF
TRBJ2-7,TRBV20-1,CSARDWTSGDEQYF
TRBJ2-7,TRBV7-9,CASSAPLIAGRAEQYF
TRBJ2-1,TRBV29-1,CSATGPNHSYNEQFF
TRBJ2-7,TRBV7-9,CASSFLTTYQYF
TRBJ2-7,TRBV27,CASSLYTGSSYEQYF
TRBJ2-7,TRBV24-1,CATSDAGGHYEQYF
TRBJ2-7,TRBV27,CAAGGPFYEQYF
TRBJ2-3,TRBV7-8,CASSLKAGRTDTQYF
TRBJ2-1,TRBV5-4,CASSLLATEQFF
TRBJ1-1,TRBV12-3/TRBV12-4,CASSSVQGTGSLKAFF
TRBJ2-4,TRBV5-6,CASSLGSGGQHF
TRBJ2-7,TRBV28,CASSLLGNSYEQYF
TRBJ1-1,TRBV21-1,CASSKGRDLNTEAFF
TRBJ2-5,TRBV7-9,CASRSTEGTGDQETQYF